The TCR beta chain described here comes from a study of blood T cell repertoires in COVID-19. Clones were read by immunoSEQ multiplex PCR, and TCRdb kept only the in-frame ones, dropping some. This sample has tens of thousands of clones, with around 80% found just once. There are 15 residues in the CDR3. CDR1 and CDR2 (germline): SGHTS, YDEGEE. V trimming: 3 bases; J trimming: 7 bases; junction bases outside the gene matches: 3. What was sequenced was peripheral blood. The chain recombines TRBV5-8 with TRBJ1-6, with TRBD1 matching over 11 bases. The sequence was collected from a human donor in a cohort sampled during active COVID-19. The CDR3 spells CASSSGTGGNSPLHF. The CDR3, as DNA: TGTGCCAGCAGCTCCGGGACAGGGGGAAATTCACCCCTCCACTTT. Drawing the rest from reference TRBV5-8 and TRBJ1-6, the complete variable domain is EAGVTQSPTHLIKTRGQQATLRCSPISGHTSVYWYQQALGLGLQFLLWYDEGEERNRGNFPPRFSGRQFPNYSSELNVNALELEDSALYLCASSSGTGGNSPLHFGNGTRLTVT.